This is a list of T cell receptor beta chains from one sample in a study of T cell responses to AZD1222 COVID-19 vaccine. TCRdb's copy holds only in-frame clones and misses some; the assay was immunoSEQ multiplex PCR. The table includes hundreds of thousands of clones, roughly 91% detected once. Sequenced material: peripheral blood, taken on day 0 of MenACWY control vaccination. The receptors shown here come from an adult in good health. Each CDR3 is given with its conserved first and last residue. The order of the fields is V gene, clone size, J gene, D gene, CDR3 DNA, CDR3 protein. The D gene is left open where the match is weak. Clone size is shown for a subset of rows, as once, few, many or a class of expanded clone.

TRBV28,-,TRBJ2-5,-,TGTGCCAGCAGTCTGACCGGGCCACAGGGCAAAACCCAGTACTTC,CASSLTGPQGKTQYF
TRBV6-5,-,TRBJ1-5,TRBD1,TGTGCCAGCACGGCTGGACAGGGCAATCAGCCCCAGCATTTT,CASTAGQGNQPQHF
TRBV7-8,-,TRBJ2-1,-,TGTGCCAGCACCCCGGGGTACAGGGAACGTCGAGAAAATGAGCAGTTCTTC,CASTPGYRERRENEQFF
TRBV7-2,-,TRBJ1-2,-,TGTGCCAGCAGCTTAGGCCAGGGATATGGCTACACCTTC,CASSLGQGYGYTF
TRBV2,once,TRBJ1-1,TRBD1,TGTGCCAGCACCTTACAGGGGGGAGACACTGAAGCTTTCTTT,CASTLQGGDTEAFF
TRBV11-1,-,TRBJ2-7,TRBD1,TGTGCCAGCAGTCCCCGGACAGGGGGCTTTTACGAGCAGTACTTC,CASSPRTGGFYEQYF
TRBV5-1,-,TRBJ1-6,-,TGCGCCAGCAGCTTGCCGACGGCTAATTCACCCCTCCACTTT,CASSLPTANSPLHF
TRBV2,-,TRBJ1-3,TRBD1,TGTGCCAGCAGTGGTGGCAGGGGGGTTGGAAACACCATATATTTT,CASSGGRGVGNTIYF
TRBV9,-,TRBJ1-6,-,TGTGCCAGCAGCCCCGGACAGAATAATTCACCCCTCCACTTT,CASSPGQNNSPLHF
TRBV20-1,-,TRBJ1-2,TRBD1,TGCAGTGCTTTGGGACAGTATGGCTACACCTTC,CSALGQYGYTF
TRBV7-2,-,TRBJ2-2,TRBD1,TGTGCCAGCAGCCGCCAGACAGGGGTCGACACCGGGGAGCTGTTTTTT,CASSRQTGVDTGELFF
TRBV5-6,many,TRBJ1-2,TRBD1,TGTGCCAGCAGCTTGTGGGACAGGGGGGGCTACACCTTC,CASSLWDRGGYTF
TRBV6-5,-,TRBJ2-1,-,TGTGCCAGCAGGTCCATATGGGGCAGGAGCGATGAGCAGTTCTTC,CASRSIWGRSDEQFF
TRBV12-3/TRBV12-4,-,TRBJ1-6,-,TGTGCCAGCAGTTCCACGGGGAATTCACCCCTCCACTTT,CASSSTGNSPLHF
TRBV5-1,once,TRBJ1-1,-,TGCGCCAGCAGCTTGGGGGCGAACACTGAAGCTTTCTTT,CASSLGANTEAFF
TRBV5-1,-,TRBJ1-5,-,TGCGCCAGCAGCTTGGGGCAGCCCAATCAGCCCCAGCATTTT,CASSLGQPNQPQHF
TRBV9,-,TRBJ2-7,-,TGTGCCAGCAGCGTAGGGGTCGGAAGCGGCCAAACCTACGAGCAGTACTTC,CASSVGVGSGQTYEQYF
TRBV5-4,few,TRBJ1-6,-,TGTGCCAGCAGCTTGGAAGCAACTAATAATTCACCCCTCCACTTT,CASSLEATNNSPLHF
TRBV11-2,-,TRBJ2-7,-,TGTGCCAGCAGCTTAGAATTCCCAGGGGCGGACGAGCAGTACTTC,CASSLEFPGADEQYF
TRBV6-2/TRBV6-3,-,TRBJ1-1,-,TGTGCCAGCAGCCCCACGCTGACAGGGAACACTGAAGCTTTCTTT,CASSPTLTGNTEAFF
TRBV28,-,TRBJ1-1,-,TGTGCCAGCAGTCTGACAGCCATGAACACTGAAGCTTTCTTT,CASSLTAMNTEAFF
TRBV5-4,-,TRBJ2-1,TRBD1,TGTGCCAGCAGCCGGGACAGGGCCTCCTACAATGAGCAGTTCTTC,CASSRDRASYNEQFF
TRBV4-1,-,TRBJ1-4,-,TGCGCCAGCAGCCAAGTCTCGGGGACGGCTAATGAAAAACTGTTTTTT,CASSQVSGTANEKLFF
TRBV3-1/TRBV3-2,-,TRBJ1-6,-,TGTGCCAGCAGCCAAAGGGTTAATTCACCCCTCCACTTT,CASSQRVNSPLHF
TRBV5-4,-,TRBJ2-3,-,TGTGCCAGCAGCTTCGGGGAAGTGGATACGCAGTATTTT,CASSFGEVDTQYF
TRBV7-8,-,TRBJ1-4,-,TGTGCCAGCAGCTCCCGACGGGGGGAAAAACTGTTTTTT,CASSSRRGEKLFF